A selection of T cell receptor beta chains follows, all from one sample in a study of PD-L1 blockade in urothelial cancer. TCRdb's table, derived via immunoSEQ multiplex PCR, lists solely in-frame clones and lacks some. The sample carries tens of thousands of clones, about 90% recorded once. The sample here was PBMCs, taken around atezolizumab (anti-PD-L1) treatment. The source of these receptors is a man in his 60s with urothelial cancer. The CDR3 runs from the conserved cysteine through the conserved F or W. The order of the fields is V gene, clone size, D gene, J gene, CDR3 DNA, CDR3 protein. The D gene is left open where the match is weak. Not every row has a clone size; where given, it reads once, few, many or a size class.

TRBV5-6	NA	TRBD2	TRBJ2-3	TGTGCCAGCAGCCCATTAGGGGCGGGAGCAGATACGCAGTATTTT	CASSPLGAGADTQYF
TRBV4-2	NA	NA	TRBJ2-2	TGTGCCAGCAGCCAAGAGGTACAGGAGAACACCGGGGAGCTGTTTTTT	CASSQEVQENTGELFF
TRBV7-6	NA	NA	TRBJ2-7	TGTGCCAGCGGCGACAGGTTCGAGCAGTACTTC	CASGDRFEQYF
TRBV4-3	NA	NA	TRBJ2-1	TGCGCCAGCAGCCAAGACGTAGCGGCCTACAATGAGCAGTTCTTC	CASSQDVAAYNEQFF
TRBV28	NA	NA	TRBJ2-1	TGTGCCAGCAGTTTACACTTCCTATACGATGAGCAGTTCTTC	CASSLHFLYDEQFF
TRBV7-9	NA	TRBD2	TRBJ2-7	TGTGCCAGCAGCTCGACTAGCGGGGGGCCTTGGGAGCAGTACTTC	CASSSTSGGPWEQYF
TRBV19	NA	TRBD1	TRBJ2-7	TGTGCCAGTAGCATTACCCGGGACAGTGAGCAGTACTTC	CASSITRDSEQYF
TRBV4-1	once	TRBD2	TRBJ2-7	TGCGCCAGCAGCCAAGTGGTTGCGGGGGGACGTGAGCAGTACTTC	CASSQVVAGGREQYF
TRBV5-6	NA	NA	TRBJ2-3	TGTGCCAGCAGCTTGGGACAGAGCACAGATACGCAGTATTTT	CASSLGQSTDTQYF
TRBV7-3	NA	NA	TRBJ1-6	TGTGCCAGCAGCTTACGTTATAATTCACCCCTCCACTTT	CASSLRYNSPLHF
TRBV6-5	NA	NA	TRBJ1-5	TGTGCCAGCAGTTACTCCTCAGGTAGCAATCAGCCCCAGCATTTT	CASSYSSGSNQPQHF
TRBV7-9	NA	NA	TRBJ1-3	TGTGCCAGCAGCCCCCTGACAGAAAAGAACACCATATATTTT	CASSPLTEKNTIYF
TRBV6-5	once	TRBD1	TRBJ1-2	TGTGCCAGCAGTCAGACAGGGGGTGTATATGGCTACACCTTC	CASSQTGGVYGYTF
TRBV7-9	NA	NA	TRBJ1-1	TGTGCCAGCAGCTTCAGAGCCGGGGACACTGAAGCTTTCTTT	CASSFRAGDTEAFF
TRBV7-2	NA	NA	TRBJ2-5	TGTGCCAGCAGCTCGCGATCTGGCCAAGAGACCCAGTACTTC	CASSSRSGQETQYF
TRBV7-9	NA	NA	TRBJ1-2	TGTGCCAGCAGCCCCGCCCGAGGGGGTAGCTATGGCTACACCTTC	CASSPARGGSYGYTF
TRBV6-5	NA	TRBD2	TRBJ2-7	TGTGCCAGCAGCCCTGGACTAGCTTTCGACGAGCAGTACTTC	CASSPGLAFDEQYF
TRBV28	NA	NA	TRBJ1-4	TGTGCCAGCCTCTCGGGCGGGGTGAGGGAAAAACTGTTTTTT	CASLSGGVREKLFF
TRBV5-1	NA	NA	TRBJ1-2	TGCGCCAGCAGCTTGGACGTTACAGGGAGCCCCTATGGCTACACCTTC	CASSLDVTGSPYGYTF
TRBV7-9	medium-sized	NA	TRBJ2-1	TGTGCCAGCACCTGGACTGTAGAGGATGAGCAGTTCTTC	CASTWTVEDEQFF